A few counts support the clone carrying this T cell receptor (beta chain). Its antigen is as yet unknown. The sample comes from a study of neurological immune-mediated disorders. Regarding the study as a whole: The expanded clones of different subjects shared no CDR3 amino acid sequences (suggesting private repertoires in all groups).

Germline CDR1 reads DFQATT; CDR2 reads SNEGSKA (reference sequence). The CDR3 length is 16 residues. V dropped 5 bases and J dropped 3; count of bases not matched to a gene: 12. The authors produced cDNA by 5'RACE using 10-nucleotide random UMIs. Via MiXCR, TCRdb re-called the 5' RACE reads, giving one row per CDR3 protein. The table shows fewer than 75,000 distinct CDR3 sequences, with under 5% occurring only once. This TCR derives from a young man with multiple sclerosis. This chain joins TRBV20-1 and TRBJ2-7; TRBD2 matches 11 bases. The sequenced material came from PBMCs. The chain's CDR3 is CSAALNLAGGIYEQYF. The CDR3 DNA follows: TGCAGTGCTGCTCTCAACCTAGCGGGGGGCATCTACGAGCAGTACTTC.